This T cell receptor beta chain was profiled in a study of graft-versus-host responses after intestinal transplantation. Study information: Recipients underwent multivisceral, liver-intestinal, or isolated intestinal transplants. Recipients uniformly received anti-thymocyte globulin induction, followed by tacrolimus and steroids for roughly 3 years. Study-wide results and limits: Circulating GvH clones peaking coincided with falling HvG clones soon after transplant.

Repertoires were generated with immunoSEQ multiplex PCR, while TCRdb's copy carries only in-frame clones and drops some. Of roughly 34,000 clones detected, approximately 94% appear once; the ten largest clones hold around 0.2%. The germline gives CDR1 KGHSY, CDR2 FQNENV. Trimming cost V 2 bases and J 4 bases, with 12 bases left between them. The CDR3 consists of 16 residues. A note on this clone: The antigen is undetermined.

V is TRBV16 and J is TRBJ2-6; D is possibly TRBD1 or TRBD2 (5 bases each). The clonotype was recovered from a human donor who was the organ donor for an intestinal transplant. This specimen consisted of unstimulated CD4+ T cells sorted from spleen or lymph node cells, obtained before transplant. The CDR3 is CASSQERGLGANVLTF. In DNA form, the CDR3 reads TGTGCCAGCAGCCAAGAGAGGGGTCTGGGGGCCAACGTCCTGACTTTC.